The subject of this entry is one T cell receptor beta chain. The data are from a study of blood T cell repertoires in COVID-19. About the study: Samples representing acute and convalescent COVID-19 were sourced from the United States, Italy and Spain. PBMCs, B-cell-depleted T cells, or T cells provided the cDNA or gDNA that made up the material.

The CDR3 has 15 amino acids. Trimming removed 1 base at V and 0 bases at J, with 9 bases between. The germline V gene has CDR1 SGHRS and CDR2 YFSETQ. Original processing notes: Estimated nucleated cell counts came from reference gene primer amplification. TCRdb's copy holds only in-frame clones and misses some; the assay was immunoSEQ multiplex PCR. The DNA gave D and trimming, while V, J and clone size come from that table. The table shows about 170,000 clones, with around four fifths occurring only once. Material for sequencing was peripheral blood. The sequence was obtained from a woman aged 80 or over with acute or convalescent COVID-19. This chain joins TRBV5-1 and TRBJ2-3; D is uncertain. CDR3 in amino acids: CASSLRVSSTDTQYF. CDR3 DNA: TGCGCCAGCAGCTTGCGAGTATCTAGCACAGATACGCAGTATTTT.